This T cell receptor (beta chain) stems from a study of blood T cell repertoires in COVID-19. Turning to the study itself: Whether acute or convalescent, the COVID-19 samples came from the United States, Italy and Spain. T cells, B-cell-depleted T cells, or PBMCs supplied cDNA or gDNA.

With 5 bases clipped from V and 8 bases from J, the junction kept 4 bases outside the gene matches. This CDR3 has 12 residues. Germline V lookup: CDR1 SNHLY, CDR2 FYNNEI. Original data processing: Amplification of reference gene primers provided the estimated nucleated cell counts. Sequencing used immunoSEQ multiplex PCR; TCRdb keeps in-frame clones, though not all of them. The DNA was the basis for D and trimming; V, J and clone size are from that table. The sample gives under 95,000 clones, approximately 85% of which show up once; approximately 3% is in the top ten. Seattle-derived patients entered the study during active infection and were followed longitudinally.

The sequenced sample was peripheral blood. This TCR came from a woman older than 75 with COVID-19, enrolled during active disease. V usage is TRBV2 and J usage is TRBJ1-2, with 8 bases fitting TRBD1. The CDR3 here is CASSQQGGGYTF. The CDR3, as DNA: TGTGCCAGCAGTCAACAGGGGGGCGGCTACACCTTC.